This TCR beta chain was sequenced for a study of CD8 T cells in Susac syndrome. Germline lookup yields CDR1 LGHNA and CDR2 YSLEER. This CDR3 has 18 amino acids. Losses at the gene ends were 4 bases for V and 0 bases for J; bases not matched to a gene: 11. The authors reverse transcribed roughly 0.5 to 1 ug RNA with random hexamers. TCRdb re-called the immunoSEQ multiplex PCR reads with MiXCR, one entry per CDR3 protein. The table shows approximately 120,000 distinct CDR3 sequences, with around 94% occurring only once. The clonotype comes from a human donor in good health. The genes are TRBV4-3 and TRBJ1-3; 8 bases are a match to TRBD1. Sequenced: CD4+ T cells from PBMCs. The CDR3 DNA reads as TGCGCCAGCAGCCTCGGGACAGGCATTCTTTACTCTGGAAACACCATATATTTT. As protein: CASSLGTGILYSGNTIYF.